A single sample is the source of the 28 T cell receptor beta chains below, sequenced in a study of siplizumab effects on memory and regulatory T cells. Sequencing was performed with immunoSEQ multiplex PCR; in TCRdb, only in-frame clones are kept and a portion is missing. Altogether approximately 110,000 clones are present, 90% to 95% being singletons, with the ten largest covering under 0.75%. The sequenced material came from Tregs sorted from blood. All receptors come from a human donor in good health.

The chain is built from TRBV12-5 and TRBJ1-2; D possibly corresponds to TRBD1 (6 bases). This CDR3 is built from 12 residues. Trimming pared 6 bases from V and 6 bases from J, leaving 11 bases between. From germline, CDR1 is LGHNT and CDR2 FRNRAP. CDR3 loop: CASGRTDDGYTF. For the CDR3, the DNA is TGTGCTAGTGGGCGGACAGACGATGGCTACACCTTC.

This rearrangement joins TRBV5-1 to TRBJ1-1; 7 bases match TRBD1. CDR1 and CDR2 (germline): SGHRS, YFSETQ. The V gene end was trimmed by 4 bases and the J gene end by 1 base; junction bases not matched to a gene: 4. The CDR3 has 14 amino acids. CDR3 loop: CASSVGQPNTEAFF. Written as DNA, the CDR3 is TGCGCCAGCAGCGTGGGACAGCCGAACACTGAAGCTTTCTTT.

V gene TRBV19 combines with J gene TRBJ1-1; 7 bases match TRBD1. This CDR3 comprises 15 residues. Trimming took 2 bases from V and 5 from J; bases not matched to a gene: 8. Germline V gives CDR1 LNHDA, CDR2 SQIVND (reference sequence). The CDR3 DNA reads TGTGCCAGTAGTATATTAGACAGGGTCTCGACTGAAGCTTTCTTT. This sequence encodes CASSILDRVSTEAFF. Full variable domain (rest looked up from reference TRBV19 and TRBJ1-1): DGGITQSPKYLFRKEGQNVTLSCEQNLNHDAMYWYRQDPGQGLRLIYYSQIVNDFQKGDIAEGYSVSREKKESFPLTVTSAQKNPTAFYLCASSILDRVSTEAFFGQGTRLTVV.

The chain links TRBV28 to TRBJ1-5; tentatively, D is TRBD1 (6 bases). CDR3 length equals 15 residues. V was clipped by 6 bases and J by 1 base, with 13 bases between them. In germline, CDR1 is MDHEN, CDR2 SYDVKM. CDR3 sequence (DNA): TGTGCCAGCAGCCTCAGGGGCCTCAGCAATCAGCCCCAGCATTTT. It specifies CASSLRGLSNQPQHF.

The chain couples TRBV5-1 to TRBJ2-6; D possibly uses TRBD1 or TRBD2 (5 bases each). This CDR3 is 18 amino acids long. Germline assignment: CDR1 SGHRS and CDR2 YFSETQ. V was pared by 5 bases and J by 0 bases, with 18 bases between. The CDR3 region has the DNA TGCGCCAGCAGGGACCCGGGACCAGGGATCTCTGGGGCCAACGTCCTGACTTTC. It yields the protein CASRDPGPGISGANVLTF.

The CDR3 reads CASRTGQETQYF. The CDR3 bases are TGTGCCAGCAGGACAGGTCAAGAGACCCAGTACTTC. This chain uses TRBV6-5 with TRBJ2-5; perhaps TRBD1 as D (6 bases). In germline, CDR1 is MNHEY, CDR2 SVGAGI. V was cut by 6 bases and J by 2 bases, with 7 bases left in between. The CDR3 length is 12 residues.

This chain uses TRBV2 with TRBJ1-1; D is unclear. This CDR3 contains 14 residues. Per germline, CDR1 SNHLY and CDR2 FYNNEI. Deletions cut 7 bases from V and 1 base from J, with 13 bases between. Written as DNA, the CDR3 is TGTGCCAGCATTGGGGTTCAAGGGAACACTGAAGCTTTCTTT. This gives the protein CASIGVQGNTEAFF.

This clone was seen once. The genes are TRBV19 and TRBJ2-7; possibly TRBD2 for D (6 bases). Trimming stripped 4 bases from V and 4 bases from J, with 17 bases between. Per germline, CDR1 LNHDA and CDR2 SQIVND (reference sequence). The CDR3 sequence is 15 residues long. The CDR3 protein is CASSSGTPVPYEQYF. The DNA for the CDR3 is TGTGCCAGTAGTAGCGGGACCCCCGTCCCGTACGAGCAGTACTTC.

This chain uses TRBV7-9 with TRBJ2-1, with TRBD1 matching 9 bases. The CDR3 is 17 residues long. The germline CDR1 and CDR2 sequences are SEHNR and FQNEAQ (reference sequence). Germline trimming cut 5 bases from V and 2 bases from J; bases unmatched to any gene: 10. The DNA of the CDR3 is TGTGCCAGCAGCCCAATTTACGGGACAGGGCCCTACAATGAGCAGTTCTTC. Its protein product is CASSPIYGTGPYNEQFF.

V gene TRBV6-1 combines with J gene TRBJ1-1; D not resolved. CDR3 length: 12 residues. Germline values: CDR1 MNHNS, CDR2 SASEGT. V lost 2 bases and J lost 0, with 1 base in between. Written as DNA, the CDR3 is TGTGCCAGCAGTGAATTGAACACTGAAGCTTTCTTT. Its translation: CASSELNTEAFF.

The chain combines TRBV25-1 with TRBJ2-5, with a tentative D call TRBD1 (6 bases). Germline V gene lookup returns CDR1 MGHDK and CDR2 SYGVNS. Trimming cost V 2 bases and J 1 base, with 11 bases left between them. This CDR3 has 15 amino acids. The CDR3: CASSEPGQSQETQYF. The CDR3 nucleotides read TGTGCCAGCAGTGAACCCGGACAGAGCCAAGAGACCCAGTACTTC. Drawing the rest from reference TRBV25-1 and TRBJ2-5, the complete variable domain is EADIYQTPRYLVIGTGKKITLECSQTMGHDKMYWYQQDPGMELHLIHYSYGVNSTEKGDLSSESTVSRIRTEHFPLTLESARPSHTSQYLCASSEPGQSQETQYFGPGTRLLVL.

Only one count was recorded for this clone. The J gene is TRBJ2-7, the V gene TRBV18, with TRBD2 identical over 14 bases. The CDR3 consists of 15 residues. CDR1 and CDR2 from the germline V gene are KGHSH and LQKENI. The V segment lost 6 bases and the J segment 5 bases; nucleotides outside the gene matches: 6. This chain's CDR3 is CASSLGLAGVNEQYF. The CDR3, as DNA: TGTGCCAGCTCCCTGGGACTAGCGGGGGTAAACGAGCAGTACTTC.

V is TRBV9 and J is TRBJ1-1; D is undetermined. Germline V gene sequence: CDR1 SGDLS, CDR2 YYNGEE. The ends were cut back, 2 bases at V and 6 bases at J, with 17 bases in the middle. The CDR3 totals 15 residues. CDR3 nucleotide sequence: TGTGCCAGCAGCGTTCAAGATTTGCGCTCCGCTGAAGCTTTCTTT. Protein product: CASSVQDLRSAEAFF.

The V call is TRBV7-7, the J call TRBJ2-6; D unclear. The CDR3 is made up of 16 amino acids. Germline V gene lookup returns CDR1 SSHAT and CDR2 FNYEAQ (reference sequence). Trimming removed 5 bases at V and 0 bases at J, with 11 bases between. In DNA, the CDR3 is TGTGCCAGCAGCCCAGGACGGTCCTCTGGGGCCAACGTCCTGACTTTC. This encodes CASSPGRSSGANVLTF.

This sequence joins TRBV5-1 and TRBJ2-4; possibly TRBD2 for D (7 bases). Trimming pared 3 bases from V and 2 bases from J, leaving 15 bases between. Germline V gene lookup returns CDR1 SGHRS and CDR2 YFSETQ. The CDR3 length is 16 residues. The CDR3 sequence: CASSSSGGFSKNIQYF. The CDR3 DNA is TGCGCCAGCAGCTCCTCGGGGGGCTTTTCCAAAAACATTCAGTACTTC.

The rearrangement links TRBV9 to TRBJ1-1; 7 bases fit TRBD1. Germline V gives CDR1 SGDLS, CDR2 YYNGEE. The CDR3 spans 15 residues. With V trimmed by 0 bases and J by 5 bases, 7 bases remained unmatched. The CDR3 DNA is TGTGCCAGCAGCGTAGCAGCAGGGGGAAGAACTGAAGCTTTCTTT. Encoded protein: CASSVAAGGRTEAFF.

The chain joins TRBV2 to TRBJ1-5; D ambiguous. V gave up 6 bases and J gave up 1 base, with 13 bases separating them. CDR3 size: 15 residues. The germline CDR1 and CDR2 sequences are SNHLY and FYNNEI. CDR3 sequence (DNA): TGTGCCAGCAGATCGACAACGGGAAGCAATCAGCCCCAGCATTTT. This sequence encodes CASRSTTGSNQPQHF.

The V call is TRBV5-1, the J call TRBJ2-6; D unresolved. This CDR3 has 15 residues. Germline lookup yields CDR1 SGHRS and CDR2 YFSETQ. V was pared by 6 bases and J by 1 base, with 11 bases between. CDR3 loop: CASNAPGSGANVLTF. CDR3 nucleotide sequence: TGCGCCAGCAATGCGCCCGGTTCTGGGGCCAACGTCCTGACTTTC.

This clone was counted a single time. This chain joins TRBV27 and TRBJ2-7; possible D gene TRBD2, 6 bases. Trimming stripped 2 bases from V and 3 bases from J, with 8 bases between. Germline V gives CDR1 MNHEY, CDR2 SMNVEV (reference sequence). The CDR3 totals 13 residues. CDR3 sequence reads: CASSLGGFYEQYF. CDR3 DNA: TGTGCCAGCAGTTTAGGGGGGTTCTACGAGCAGTACTTC.

This clone is a singleton in its sample. The chain is built from TRBV6-1 and TRBJ1-5; D not resolved. V lost 2 bases, J lost 6 bases, and 14 bases lay in between. The CDR3 is 15 residues long. The germline CDR1 and CDR2 sequences are MNHNS and SASEGT. This CDR3 reads CASSETVLTVQPQHF. In DNA, the CDR3 is TGTGCCAGCAGTGAAACAGTCCTTACGGTTCAGCCCCAGCATTTT.

The chain uses TRBV27 and TRBJ2-7, with unresolved D. V was cut by 0 bases and J by 4 bases, with 16 bases left in between. Germline CDR1 and CDR2: MNHEY and SMNVEV (reference sequence). There are 16 residues in the CDR3. The CDR3 here is CASSLSPAWPGYEQYF. The CDR3 coding sequence is TGTGCCAGCAGTTTATCCCCCGCTTGGCCCGGTTACGAGCAGTACTTC.

The CDR3 reads CASSAQSTGELFF. The CDR3, as DNA: TGCGCCAGCAGCGCGCAAAGCACCGGGGAGCTGTTTTTT. The rearrangement links TRBV5-1 to TRBJ2-2; no clear D. Deletions cut 4 bases from V and 4 bases from J, with 8 bases between. Germline V CDR1 and CDR2: SGHRS, YFSETQ. The CDR3 has 13 amino acids.

The rearrangement joins TRBV5-1 to TRBJ2-7, with 9 bases fitting TRBD2. The CDR3 loop spans 14 amino acids. J gave up 10 bases and V 4 bases, and 12 bases lay outside the gene matches. The V gene's germline CDR1 is SGHRS and CDR2 YFSETQ. The CDR3 nucleotides read TGCGCCAGCAGCCCGATGGTAGCGGGAGTGGGACAGTACTTC. This translates into CASSPMVAGVGQYF.

This clone occurred once. The rearrangement joins TRBV7-8 to TRBJ2-7; possible D gene TRBD2, 6 bases. The CDR3 covers 14 residues. The ends were cut back, 7 bases at V and 2 bases at J, with 15 bases in the middle. CDR1 and CDR2 (germline): SGHVS, FQNEAQ. CDR3 residues: CASTPGVVAYEQYF. CDR3 in DNA: TGTGCCAGCACCCCGGGGGTGGTGGCCTACGAGCAGTACTTC.

The chain links TRBV27 to TRBJ2-5, with 8 bases lining up with TRBD1. Germline V gene lookup returns CDR1 MNHEY and CDR2 SMNVEV (reference sequence). Losses at the gene ends were 4 bases for V and 5 bases for J; bases not matched to a gene: 3. The CDR3 has 13 amino acids. Here the CDR3 reads CASSSGGRETQYF. The CDR3 DNA follows: TGTGCCAGCAGTTCAGGGGGCAGGGAGACCCAGTACTTC.

The DNA of the CDR3 is TGTGCCAGCAGCGGCCGCCAGTTAGCGGGTCGGAATGAGCAGTTCTTC. Protein sequence: CASSGRQLAGRNEQFF. The rearrangement uses TRBV9 and TRBJ2-1, with 7 bases matching TRBD2. V was clipped by 3 bases and J by 7 bases; unmatched bases: 13. Looked up from germline, CDR1 is SGDLS and CDR2 is YYNGEE. This CDR3 region has 16 residues. Full variable domain (rest looked up from reference TRBV9 and TRBJ2-1): DSGVTQTPKHLITATGQRVTLRCSPRSGDLSVYWYQQSLDQGLQFLIQYYNGEERAKGNILERFSAQQFPDLHSELNLSSLELGDSALYFCASSGRQLAGRNEQFFGPGTRLTVL.

The chain links TRBV6-1 to TRBJ1-1; weak D call: TRBD1 (5 bases). Trimming cost V 6 bases and J 1 base, with 12 bases left between them. Germline values: CDR1 MNHNS, CDR2 SASEGT. The CDR3 extends over 14 amino acids. CDR3 sequence: CASRAQVGNTEAFF. The CDR3 DNA sequence: TGTGCCAGCAGGGCACAGGTGGGGAACACTGAAGCTTTCTTT.

The sample holds a few counts of this clone. The chain has TRBV10-3 and TRBJ1-1, with 7 positions matching TRBD1. The CDR3 extends over 12 amino acids. Looked up from germline, CDR1 is ENHRY and CDR2 is SYGVKD. Unmatched junction bases numbered 6, after V lost 11 bases and J lost 3 bases. The CDR3 reads CAATGADTEAFF. CDR3 bases: TGTGCCGCCACAGGGGCGGACACTGAAGCTTTCTTT.